One and the same sample provided the 4 T cell receptor beta chains below, sequenced in a study of cytomegalovirus exposure and HLA in healthy donors. Vbeta (60) and Jbeta (13) primers were used in the PCR. The table came from immunoSEQ multiplex PCR; TCRdb's copy has only in-frame clones and leaves some out. Of about 190,000 clones listed, 75% to 85% are singletons. The sample was PBMCs. These receptors were obtained from a woman aged 45-65 years in good health and CMV-seronegative.

This clone was observed a single time. V gene TRBV7-2 combines with J gene TRBJ1-5; tentatively, D is TRBD1 (6 bases). The ends were cut back, 0 bases at V and 2 bases at J, with 8 bases in the middle. The V gene's germline CDR1 is SGHTA and CDR2 FQGNSA. The CDR3 runs 15 residues. The CDR3 DNA follows: TGTGCCAGCAGCTTAGCGAGACAGGGCAATCAGCCCCAGCATTTT. Its protein is CASSLARQGNQPQHF.

The chain uses TRBV5-6 and TRBJ2-1, with 8 bases aligning to TRBD2. V was clipped by 0 bases and J by 9 bases; unmatched bases: 8. Germline V gene data show CDR1 as SGHDT and CDR2 as YYEEEE. The CDR3 covers 15 residues. CDR3 sequence (DNA): TGTGCCAGCAGCTTGGAGGGACTAGGATGGCGTGAGCAGTTCTTC. Encoded protein: CASSLEGLGWREQFF.

V and J are TRBV15 and TRBJ2-1; tentative D call: TRBD1 (5 bases). This CDR3 comprises 12 residues. Per the germline V gene, CDR1 is LNHNV and CDR2 is YYDKDF (reference sequence). V was clipped by 0 bases and J by 15 bases, with 12 bases between them. The CDR3 DNA sequence: TGTGCCACCAGCAGAGAGACAGAAATCAGGTTCTTC. This sequence encodes CATSRETEIRFF. Full variable domain (rest looked up from reference TRBV15 and TRBJ2-1): DAMVIQNPRYQVTQFGKPVTLSCSQTLNHNVMYWYQQKSSQAPKLLFHYYDKDFNNEADTPDNFQSRRPNTSFCFLDIRSPGLGDTAMYLCATSRETEIRFFGPGTRLTVL.

The chain uses TRBV27 and TRBJ2-5, with D possibly TRBD2 on 7 matching bases. Germline CDR1 MNHEY, CDR2 SMNVEV (reference sequence). This CDR3 spans 14 amino acids. V was pared by 9 bases and J by 5 bases, with 19 bases between. The CDR3 reads CASPPGGLRETQYF. CDR3 in DNA: TGTGCCAGTCCACCCGGGGGGCTCCGGGAGACCCAGTACTTC.